Listed here is a single T cell receptor (beta chain). Antigen: not known. The sample comes from a study of chemoradiotherapy in HPV16-positive cancers. Study results and limitations: Candidate HPV-specific clones and E7-related TCR motifs grew in tumor during treatment. Functional assays defining HPV-specific T cells used only two HPV16-positive patients.

Using immunoSEQ multiplex PCR, the repertoire was profiled, and TCRdb retains in-frame clones only, with some absent. The sample contains around 30,000 clones, about nine tenths of which appear only once. Germline values: CDR1 MGHRA, CDR2 YSYEKL. The length of the CDR3 is 16 residues. V shed 1 base, J shed 8 bases, and the junction held 9 bases outside the gene matches. The sequence derives from a human donor with HPV-associated anogenital cancer. The material was blood, obtained from a patient who underwent chemoradiotherapy. The chain has TRBV4-1 and TRBJ2-1; 9 bases match TRBD1. The CDR3 region is CASSQVEGQGSDEQFF. DNA of the CDR3: TGCGCCAGCAGCCAAGTCGAAGGACAGGGGTCGGATGAGCAGTTCTTC.